Listed below are T cell receptor beta chains from one sample, sequenced in a study of STAT5B mutations in CD4+ large granular lymphocyte leukemia. Measured with immunoSEQ multiplex PCR; TCRdb has only the in-frame clones, and not every one. This table has fewer than 40,000 clones, 71% appearing once. Sample: CD4+ T cells from blood buffy coats. Receptors were obtained from a human donor in good health. Both conserved end residues are part of each CDR3. A D gene is named only where the DNA matches it firmly. Some rows mark clone size as missing; the rest say once, few, many or name a class of expanded clone.

d_call j_call cdr3_length clone_size v_call cdr3_nt cdr3_aa
TRBD1 TRBJ2-1 19 - TRBV13 TGTGCCAGCAGCTTATTGGTCGGGTCAGGGGGCTTATCATACAATGAGCAGTTCTTC CASSLLVGSGGLSYNEQFF
- TRBJ2-5 15 - TRBV6-1 TGTGCCAGCAGACAAATCATTGGGCAGCCGGAGACCCAGTACTTC CASRQIIGQPETQYF
- TRBJ1-4 16 - TRBV28 TGTGCCAGCAGTCCCGGCCCGGGTTTAGCTAATGAAAAACTGTTTTTT CASSPGPGLANEKLFF
TRBD1 TRBJ1-5 15 - TRBV30 TGTGCCTGGAGTCCTCAGGGGGTCGGCAATCAGCCCCAGCATTTT CAWSPQGVGNQPQHF
- TRBJ2-5 11 - TRBV20-1 TGCAGTGGAGGGGGGGGAGAGACCCAGTACTTC CSGGGGETQYF
- TRBJ2-2 12 - TRBV28 TGTGCCAGCAGGAGGGGGGACGGGGAGCTGTTTTTT CASRRGDGELFF
TRBD1 TRBJ2-3 14 few TRBV7-3 TGTGCCAGCAGCCCGGGACAGGTGGCAGATACGCAGTATTTT CASSPGQVADTQYF
- TRBJ1-1 13 - TRBV30 TGTGCCTGGAGTAAGGCTCAAAACACTGAAGCTTTCTTT CAWSKAQNTEAFF
- TRBJ2-7 14 - TRBV2 TGTGCCAGCAGTGACTTGACATACTCCTACGAGCAGTACTTC CASSDLTYSYEQYF
TRBD2 TRBJ2-2 15 - TRBV6-5 TGTGCCAGCAGGGAGACTAGCGGGGGGCCCTGGGAGCTGTTTTTT CASRETSGGPWELFF
- TRBJ2-5 14 once TRBV18 TGTGCCAGCTCACCACGGGACCTCCAAGAGACCCAGTACTTC CASSPRDLQETQYF
- TRBJ1-5 13 - TRBV6-1 TGTGCCAGCAGTGGGTCAAGGGATCAGCCCCAGCATTTT CASSGSRDQPQHF
- TRBJ2-3 16 - TRBV19 TGTGCCAGTAGTCCTCTCCGAGGGCAGTCCACAGATACGCAGTATTTT CASSPLRGQSTDTQYF
TRBD2 TRBJ2-7 13 - TRBV19 TGTGCCAGTTCGCGGGGGGAACCCTACGAGCAGTACTTC CASSRGEPYEQYF
- TRBJ2-1 15 - TRBV9 TGTGCCAGCAGCGTAGAAGGGTTCTCCTACAATGAGCAGTTCTTC CASSVEGFSYNEQFF
TRBD1 TRBJ2-5 13 - TRBV19 TGTGCCAGTAGTAAGGGGGCAAGGGAGACCCAGTACTTC CASSKGARETQYF
- TRBJ1-2 13 - TRBV19 TGTGCCAGTAGCCTCTCAGGAGTCAATGGCTACACCTTC CASSLSGVNGYTF
TRBD1 TRBJ1-2 14 - TRBV28 TGTGCCAGCAGTTCGGACAGGGTGGGCTATGGCTACACCTTC CASSSDRVGYGYTF
- TRBJ2-5 12 once TRBV10-3 TGTGCCATCAGTGACACCAGCTTCACCCAGTACTTC CAISDTSFTQYF
- TRBJ1-1 15 - TRBV28 TGTGCCAGCTATTCGCTAAAGGATACGAACACTGAAGCTTTCTTT CASYSLKDTNTEAFF
TRBD1 TRBJ2-1 16 - TRBV11-3 TGTGCCAGCAGCTCAACCGGGACAGGGGTGACCAATGAGCAGTTCTTC CASSSTGTGVTNEQFF
- TRBJ1-1 16 - TRBV18 TGTGCCAGCTCACCTCTCGGGGGGAAGGGGAACACTGAAGCTTTCTTT CASSPLGGKGNTEAFF
- TRBJ2-7 15 - TRBV13 TGTGCCAGCAGCTTAAGGGGTCCCTTCGGGTACGAGCAGTACTTC CASSLRGPFGYEQYF
TRBD2 TRBJ2-7 15 - TRBV28 TGTGCCAGCAAAAATCCATGGAGCGGGGCCTTCGAGCAGTACTTC CASKNPWSGAFEQYF
TRBD2 TRBJ2-1 15 - TRBV7-9 TGTGCCAGCAGCCGACTAGCGGGGTCCTACAATGAGCAGTTCTTC CASSRLAGSYNEQFF
- TRBJ1-1 12 few TRBV5-6 TGTGCCAGCAGCCTCATGAACACTGAAGCTTTCTTT CASSLMNTEAFF
- TRBJ2-7 15 - TRBV30 TGTGCCATCCTGGTTCCGGGGGGCATCCCCTACGAGCAGTACTTC CAILVPGGIPYEQYF
- TRBJ2-2 15 once TRBV28 TGTGCCAGCAGAGGGGGGGCAGGGGTCACCGGGGAGCTGTTTTTT CASRGGAGVTGELFF
TRBD1 TRBJ1-3 14 - TRBV5-8 TGTGCCAGCAGCCAAGGACAGGTTGGAAACACCATATATTTT CASSQGQVGNTIYF
- TRBJ2-7 13 few TRBV28 TGTGCCAGCGTAGAAGGGGGAATCGGCGAGCAGTACTTC CASVEGGIGEQYF
TRBD1 TRBJ1-6 15 - TRBV9 TGTGCCAGCAGTCGTACCGGGACAGAAAATTCACCCCTCCACTTT CASSRTGTENSPLHF
TRBD2 TRBJ2-7 13 - TRBV19 TGTGCCAGTGCGTCGGGGGGGGGCTACGAGCAGTACTTC CASASGGGYEQYF
- TRBJ1-5 12 - TRBV19 TGTGCCAGTGAGGGGGGAAATCAGCCCCAGCATTTT CASEGGNQPQHF
- TRBJ1-1 13 few TRBV28 TGTGCCTCCCAGGGGCCTCGGGGCACTGAAGCTTTCTTT CASQGPRGTEAFF
- TRBJ2-1 15 once TRBV10-1 TGCGCCAGTACCTGGGGGGGGCATTCCTACAATGAGCAGTTCTTC CASTWGGHSYNEQFF
- TRBJ2-3 16 - TRBV6-6 TGTGCCAGCAGCCGGGACACACTCGGGGGCACAGATACGCAGTATTTT CASSRDTLGGTDTQYF
- TRBJ1-3 15 - TRBV4-2 TGTGCCAGCAGCCAATTGGAGGGGGACGGAAACACCATATATTTT CASSQLEGDGNTIYF
- TRBJ2-5 16 - TRBV7-2 TGTGCCAGCAGCTTAGTGGTAGGCCTACGCCAAGAGACCCAGTACTTC CASSLVVGLRQETQYF
- TRBJ1-1 14 once TRBV28 TGTGCCAGCAGTTTTGTTTCGGCGAACACTGAAGCTTTCTTT CASSFVSANTEAFF
TRBD1 TRBJ1-6 14 - TRBV6-6 TGTGCCAGCAGTTACGGACAGGGGAATTCACCCCTCCACTTT CASSYGQGNSPLHF
TRBD1 TRBJ1-2 16 - TRBV7-3 TGTGCCAGCAGCTCGGGGGACGGGACAGGGGAGTATGGCTACACCTTC CASSSGDGTGEYGYTF
TRBD2 TRBJ2-1 15 - TRBV7-9 TGTGCCAGCAGCCCAGGGCCGACTAGCGAGAATGAGCAGTTCTTC CASSPGPTSENEQFF
- TRBJ2-3 12 - TRBV11-2 TGTGCCAGCACCAAGGGCACAGATACGCAGTATTTT CASTKGTDTQYF
TRBD1 TRBJ1-5 16 - TRBV5-6 TGTGCCAGCAGCTTGAACCCGACAGGGAACAATCAGCCCCAGCATTTT CASSLNPTGNNQPQHF
- TRBJ1-1 15 - TRBV18 TGTGCCAGCTCACCTCCGGGGGGAGGGAACACTGAAGCTTTCTTT CASSPPGGGNTEAFF
- TRBJ2-1 11 - TRBV20-1 TGCAGTGCTCGACTGGGTTATGAGCAGTTCTTC CSARLGYEQFF
TRBD1 TRBJ2-7 14 few TRBV28 TGTGCCAGCAGTCCGTGGACAGGGGGCGCGTATCCGTACTTC CASSPWTGGAYPYF
- TRBJ2-3 12 - TRBV27 TGTGCCAGCAGTTTACCCCCAGATACGCAGTATTTT CASSLPPDTQYF
TRBD1 TRBJ1-4 15 few TRBV4-1 TGCGCCAGCAGCCAAGGACAGGGGGAGAGGGAAAAACTGTTTTTT CASSQGQGEREKLFF
- TRBJ1-6 14 - TRBV10-3 TGTGCCATCAGGGCCGATCTATCCAATTCACCCCTCCACTTT CAIRADLSNSPLHF
- TRBJ1-3 17 - TRBV19 TGTGCCAGTAGTGCCTCCTTACATCTAAGCTCTGGAAACACCATATATTTT CASSASLHLSSGNTIYF
- TRBJ1-3 15 - TRBV9 TGTGCCAGCAGCGTAACCGGGGGCTCTGGAAACACCATATATTTT CASSVTGGSGNTIYF
TRBD1 TRBJ2-2 15 - TRBV28 TGTGCCAGCAGTTTGGCAGGGGGTTCCACCGGGGAGCTGTTTTTT CASSLAGGSTGELFF